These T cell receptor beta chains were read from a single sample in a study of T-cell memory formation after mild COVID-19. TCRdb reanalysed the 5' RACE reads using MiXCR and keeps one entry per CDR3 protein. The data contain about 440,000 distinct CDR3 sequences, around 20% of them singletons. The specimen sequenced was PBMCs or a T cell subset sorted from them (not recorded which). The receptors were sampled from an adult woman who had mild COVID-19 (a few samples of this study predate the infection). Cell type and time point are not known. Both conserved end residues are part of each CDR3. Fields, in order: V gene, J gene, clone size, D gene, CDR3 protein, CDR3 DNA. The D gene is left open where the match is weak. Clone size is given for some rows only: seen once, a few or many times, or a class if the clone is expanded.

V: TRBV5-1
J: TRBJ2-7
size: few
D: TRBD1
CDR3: CASQPNRDSPYEQYF
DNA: TGCGCCAGCCAACCTAACCGGGACAGCCCCTACGAGCAGTACTTC

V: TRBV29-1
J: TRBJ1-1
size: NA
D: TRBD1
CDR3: CSVVTGRGAFF
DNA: TGCAGCGTTGTGACAGGGCGAGGTGCTTTCTTT

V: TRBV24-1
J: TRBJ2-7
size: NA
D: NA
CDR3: CATSEAGQGGTYEQYF
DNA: TGTGCCACCAGTGAAGCTGGACAAGGGGGAACCTACGAGCAGTACTTC

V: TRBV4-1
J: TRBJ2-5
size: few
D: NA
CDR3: CASSQEDAGWTQYF
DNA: TGCGCCAGCAGCCAAGAAGACGCGGGGTGGACCCAGTACTTC

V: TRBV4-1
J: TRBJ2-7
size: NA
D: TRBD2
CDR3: CASSPLAGETYEQYF
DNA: TGCGCCAGCAGCCCATTAGCGGGGGAAACCTACGAGCAGTACTTC

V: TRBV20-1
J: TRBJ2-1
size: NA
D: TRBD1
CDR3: CSARDQGAGTSYNEQFF
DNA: TGCAGTGCTAGAGATCAGGGGGCAGGGACTTCCTACAATGAGCAGTTCTTC

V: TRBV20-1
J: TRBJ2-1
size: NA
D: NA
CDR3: CSARDVGGPSGNEQFF
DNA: TGCAGTGCTAGAGATGTGGGGGGGCCATCGGGCAATGAGCAGTTCTTC

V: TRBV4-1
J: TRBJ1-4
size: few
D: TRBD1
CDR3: CASSQIIGQAGEKLFF
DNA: TGCGCCAGCAGCCAAATCATCGGACAGGCGGGTGAAAAACTGTTTTTT

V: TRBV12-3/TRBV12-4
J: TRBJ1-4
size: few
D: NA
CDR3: CASSTEKGPSTNEKLFF
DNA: TGTGCCAGCAGCACGGAGAAGGGTCCTTCAACTAATGAAAAACTGTTTTTT

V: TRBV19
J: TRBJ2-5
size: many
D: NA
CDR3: CASSASELQRETQYF
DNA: TGTGCCAGTAGTGCTTCGGAGCTTCAAAGGGAGACCCAGTACTTC

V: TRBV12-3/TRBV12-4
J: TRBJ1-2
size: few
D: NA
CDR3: CASSLYTGSGTF
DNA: TGTGCCAGCAGTTTATATACAGGGAGCGGCACCTTC

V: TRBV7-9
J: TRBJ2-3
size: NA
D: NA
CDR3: CASSQDTQYF
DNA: TGTGCCAGCAGCCAAGATACGCAGTATTTT

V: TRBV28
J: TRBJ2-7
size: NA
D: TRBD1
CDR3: CASRSPGGRTHF
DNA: TGTGCCAGCAGATCCCCAGGGGGCCGGACTCACTTC

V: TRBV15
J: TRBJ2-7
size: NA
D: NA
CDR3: CATSKQENSYEQYF
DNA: TGTGCCACCAGCAAACAGGAAAACTCCTACGAGCAGTACTTC

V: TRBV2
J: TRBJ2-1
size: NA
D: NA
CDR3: CASIRGDGSYNEQFF
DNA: TGTGCCAGCATACGAGGTGACGGGTCCTACAATGAGCAGTTCTTC

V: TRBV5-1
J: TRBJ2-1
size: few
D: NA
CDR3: CASSSQGTHNEQFF
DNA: TGCGCCAGCAGCTCACAGGGTACCCACAATGAGCAGTTCTTC

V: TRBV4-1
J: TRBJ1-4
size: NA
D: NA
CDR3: CASSFRPDATNEKLFF
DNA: TGCGCCAGCAGCTTCCGGCCAGATGCAACTAATGAAAAACTGTTTTTT

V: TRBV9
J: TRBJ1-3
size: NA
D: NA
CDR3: CASSVGEGSSGNTIYF
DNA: TGTGCCAGCAGCGTAGGGGAGGGATCCTCTGGAAACACCATATATTTT

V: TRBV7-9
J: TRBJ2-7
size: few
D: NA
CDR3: CASGSTGLYF
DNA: TGTGCCAGCGGGAGTACGGGACTCTACTTC

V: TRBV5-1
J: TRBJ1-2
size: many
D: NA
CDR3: CASSLELRAGTTNYGYTF
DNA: TGCGCCAGCAGCTTGGAGCTCCGAGCGGGAACAACTAACTATGGCTACACCTTC

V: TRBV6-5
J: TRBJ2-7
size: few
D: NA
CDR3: CASKEAGAVSYEQYF
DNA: TGTGCCAGCAAGGAGGCAGGGGCCGTCTCCTACGAGCAGTACTTC

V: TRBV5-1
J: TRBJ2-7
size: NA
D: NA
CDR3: CASSLAGYGPYEQYF
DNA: TGCGCCAGCAGCTTGGCTGGGTACGGACCCTACGAGCAGTACTTC

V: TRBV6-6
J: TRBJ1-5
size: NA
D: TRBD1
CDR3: CASTQGQVSNQPQHF
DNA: TGTGCCAGCACCCAGGGACAGGTTAGCAATCAGCCCCAGCATTTT

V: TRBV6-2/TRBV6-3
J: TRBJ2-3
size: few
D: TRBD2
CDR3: CASRMTSGRSTSDTQYF
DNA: TGTGCCAGCAGGATGACTAGCGGGAGGTCAACATCAGATACGCAGTATTTT

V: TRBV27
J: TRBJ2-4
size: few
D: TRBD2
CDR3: CASSTTSGRAEAKNIQYF
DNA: TGTGCCAGCTCCACGACTAGCGGGAGGGCCGAAGCCAAAAACATTCAGTACTTC

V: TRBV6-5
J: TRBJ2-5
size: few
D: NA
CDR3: CASSYSRGETQYF
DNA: TGTGCCAGCAGTTATAGTCGGGGGGAGACCCAGTACTTC

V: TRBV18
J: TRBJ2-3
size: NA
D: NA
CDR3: CASSPPGGDTQYF
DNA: TGTGCCAGCTCACCACCGGGGGGAGATACGCAGTATTTT

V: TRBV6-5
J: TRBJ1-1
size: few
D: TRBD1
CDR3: CASSYSDSLQGEAFF
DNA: TGTGCCAGCAGTTACTCTGACTCCTTACAGGGGGAAGCTTTCTTT

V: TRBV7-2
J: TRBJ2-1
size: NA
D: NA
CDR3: CASSLALRGAGAFNEQFF
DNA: TGTGCCAGCAGCTTAGCGCTCAGGGGGGCTGGCGCTTTCAATGAGCAGTTCTTC

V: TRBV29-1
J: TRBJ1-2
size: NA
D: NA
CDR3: CSVTDRYGYTF
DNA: TGCAGCGTGACAGACCGCTATGGCTACACCTTC